One sample yielded the 12 T cell receptor beta chains listed below, sequenced in a study of radiation and T cells in renal cell carcinoma. The time point is: baseline pretreatment blood. Treatment in this sample: 15 Gy SBRT to primary tumor, nephrectomy 4 weeks later. TCRdb keeps only in-frame clones here, not all; method: immunoSEQ multiplex PCR. The table has under 65,000 clones, over 70% seen once. This specimen consisted of blood, obtained from a patient whose treatment included radiotherapy and nephrectomy. These receptors were obtained from a man in his 60s with renal cell carcinoma.

CDR3 DNA sequence: TGCAGTGCTGTAACCCAAGATACGCAGTATTTT. Its protein is CSAVTQDTQYF. The rearrangement uses TRBV20-1 and TRBJ2-3; D is undetermined. The length of the CDR3 is 11 residues. V was clipped by 5 bases and J by 5 bases, with 8 bases between them. CDR1 DFQATT and CDR2 SNEGSKA come from the germline V gene (reference sequence).

The J gene is TRBJ1-1, the V gene TRBV2, with TRBD1 identical over 7 bases. J gave up 5 bases and V 6 bases, and 6 bases lay outside the gene matches. The CDR3 sequence is 13 residues long. Per germline, CDR1 SNHLY and CDR2 FYNNEI. CDR3: CASSDLRGTEAFF. The CDR3 DNA reads as TGTGCCAGCAGCGACCTCAGGGGGACTGAAGCTTTCTTT.

This chain connects TRBV7-2 to TRBJ1-1; 7 bases map to TRBD1. The CDR3 totals 16 residues. V gave up 3 bases and J gave up 0 bases; unmatched junction bases: 7. Germline-derived CDR1 and CDR2 are SGHTA and FQGNSA. The CDR3 sequence: CASSFATGTLNTEAFF. The CDR3 DNA reads TGTGCCAGCAGCTTCGCGACAGGGACCCTGAACACTGAAGCTTTCTTT. The full variable domain, with the rest looked up from reference TRBV7-2 and TRBJ1-1, is GAGVSQSPSNKVTEKGKDVELRCDPISGHTALYWYRQSLGQGLEFLIYFQGNSAPDKSGLPSDRFSAERTGGSVSTLTIQRTQQEDSAVYLCASSFATGTLNTEAFFGQGTRLTVV.

The chain carries TRBV15 and TRBJ2-2; D is unclear. Trimming shortened V by 1 base and J by 7 bases, and 10 bases separated the two germline ends. CDR3 length: 14 amino acids. From germline, CDR1 is LNHNV and CDR2 YYDKDF (reference sequence). CDR3 amino acids: CATSRVGDYGELFF. The CDR3 DNA reads as TGTGCCACCAGCAGAGTTGGGGATTACGGGGAGCTGTTTTTT.

The J gene is TRBJ2-5, the V gene TRBV9; 9 bases are a match to TRBD1. The CDR3 contains 14 residues. In germline, CDR1 is SGDLS, CDR2 YYNGEE. Trimming cost V 0 bases and J 6 bases; bases outside gene matches: 3. CDR3 residues: CASSVVGTGQTQYF. CDR3 DNA: TGTGCCAGCAGCGTAGTCGGGACAGGGCAGACCCAGTACTTC.

The rearrangement links TRBV5-4 to TRBJ2-3; D is perhaps TRBD1 (6 bases). This CDR3 region has 14 residues. The germline V gene encodes CDR1 SGHNT and CDR2 YYREEE (reference sequence). The V gene lost 4 bases and the J gene lost 2 bases, with 11 bases spanning the gap. In DNA, the CDR3 is TGTGCCAGCAGCCCCGGGACAAACACAGATACGCAGTATTTT. Protein sequence: CASSPGTNTDTQYF.

J is TRBJ2-1 and V is TRBV5-6; 9 bases agree with TRBD2. In germline, CDR1 is SGHDT, CDR2 YYEEEE. This CDR3 region has 17 residues. J was trimmed by 1 base and V by 0 bases; bases with no gene match: 5. CDR3 amino acids: CASSLGVAGESYNEQFF. Written as DNA, the CDR3 is TGTGCCAGCAGCTTGGGGGTAGCGGGGGAGTCCTACAATGAGCAGTTCTTC.

This chain connects TRBV6-5 to TRBJ1-5; D is unclear. Trimming cost V 4 bases and J 4 bases, with 11 bases left between them. Germline values: CDR1 MNHEY, CDR2 SVGAGI. The CDR3 spans 14 residues. The CDR3, as DNA: TGTGCCAGCAGTTCGGGGTCGGGGAATCAGCCCCAGCATTTT. This translates into CASSSGSGNQPQHF.

About this clone itself: This sample also contains other DNA sequences that code for the same CDR3. The chain joins TRBV7-9 to TRBJ2-1; D unresolved. Germline CDR1 is SEHNR and CDR2 is FQNEAQ (reference sequence). This CDR3 is built from 15 residues. V shed 1 base and J shed 0 bases, with 7 bases lying between them. The CDR3 loop reads CASSLVKGSYNEQFF. DNA for the CDR3: TGTGCCAGCAGCTTAGTGAAGGGCTCCTACAATGAGCAGTTCTTC.

The J gene is TRBJ2-5, the V gene TRBV6-1; 9 nucleotides line up with TRBD2. The CDR3 consists of 21 residues. Germline assignment: CDR1 MNHNS and CDR2 SASEGT. Trimming removed 2 bases from V and 1 base from J; junction bases left unmatched: 20. CDR3 sequence: CASSESGGGRAYFTLQETQYF. The CDR3 nucleotides are TGTGCCAGCAGTGAATCGGGGGGCGGGAGGGCCTATTTCACTCTCCAAGAGACCCAGTACTTC.

V and J are TRBV7-2 and TRBJ1-2, with D unresolved. CDR1 is SGHTA, CDR2 FQGNSA, per germline. This CDR3 is built from 13 residues. With 2 bases removed from V and 4 bases from J, the gap between germline ends came to 8 bases. CDR3 residues: CASSLPQIYGYTF. CDR3 bases: TGTGCCAGCAGCTTACCGCAGATCTATGGCTACACCTTC.

This clone was seen a few times. The gene calls are TRBV19 and TRBJ2-1; D perhaps matches TRBD1 (5 bases). This CDR3 has 13 residues. V lost 3 bases and J 7 bases, leaving 10 bases between the germline ends. CDR1 is LNHDA and CDR2 is SQIVND in the germline V gene (reference sequence). DNA for the CDR3: TGTGCCAGTAGTATTGGGGCTATGAATGAGCAGTTCTTC. This codes for CASSIGAMNEQFF.